These 29 T cell receptor beta chains came from one sample sequenced in a study of T cells in Graves' hyperthyroidism and ophthalmopathy. TCR beta CDR3 regions were amplified from RNA. The HTBI primer set served for first-round RT-PCR of the TCR CDR3. TCRdb fed the multiplex PCR reads into MiXCR, producing one record per CDR3 protein. The table has 530,000 or so distinct CDR3 sequences, around 22% seen once. Sequenced material: blood. The receptors derive from a woman in her twenties or thirties with Graves' ophthalmopathy.

This clonotype was found many times. The chain employs TRBV6-5 and TRBJ1-1; D call uncertain. This CDR3 contains 12 residues. Per germline, CDR1 MNHEY and CDR2 SVGAGI. V was clipped by 9 bases and J by 1 base, with 9 bases between them. For the CDR3, the DNA is TGTGCCAGTTTGGACGGGAACACTGAAGCTTTCTTT. Translated: CASLDGNTEAFF.

This clonotype was picked up many times. The chain uses TRBV7-2 and TRBJ1-2; no firm D call. Trimming removed 6 bases from V and 9 bases from J, with 14 bases in between. The germline V gene encodes CDR1 SGHTA and CDR2 FQGNSA. The CDR3 loop spans 12 amino acids. CDR3 DNA: TGTGCCAGCAGGAAACCGGGCCAAAGCTACACCTTC. The encoded protein is CASRKPGQSYTF.

This chain joins TRBV11-2 and TRBJ2-7; D gene ambiguous. The CDR3 has 10 residues. V was cut by 2 bases and J by 9 bases, with 5 bases left in between. Germline values: CDR1 SGHAT, CDR2 FQNNGV. CDR3 nucleotides: TGTGCCAGCAGCTTACTCACGCAGTACTTC. The encoded protein is CASSLLTQYF.

This clonotype has a count of ten or more. The chain combines TRBV20-1 with TRBJ2-5, with TRBD1 as a possible D gene (6 bases). The CDR3 covers 15 residues. Looked up from germline, CDR1 is DFQATT and CDR2 is SNEGSKA (reference sequence). V shed 0 bases and J shed 1 base, with 12 bases lying between them. The CDR3, as DNA: TGCAGTGCTAGAGATCCACAGGGCATCCAAGAGACCCAGTACTTC. This gives the protein CSARDPQGIQETQYF.

V and J are TRBV28 and TRBJ2-5; D gene unclear. CDR3 length: 16 amino acids. The V and J ends lost 0 bases and 6 bases respectively, with 17 bases between them. Germline CDR1 reads MDHEN; CDR2 reads SYDVKM. This chain's CDR3 is CASSLWSLTLPKTQYF. CDR3 sequence (DNA): TGTGCCAGCAGTTTATGGTCACTAACCCTCCCGAAGACCCAGTACTTC.

This clonotype was counted many times. The chain has TRBV7-9 and TRBJ1-1; tentative D call: TRBD1 (5 bases). Germline V gene lookup returns CDR1 SEHNR and CDR2 FQNEAQ (reference sequence). Trimming left V 3 bases short and J 6 bases short, with 8 bases between. The CDR3 has 12 residues. In DNA form, the CDR3 reads TGTGCCAGCAGCTTCCCAGGGCCTGAAGCTTTCTTT. Residues: CASSFPGPEAFF.

CDR3 sequence (DNA): TGCAGTGCTCCTCCCGGGACAGGGGCCAAAAACATTCAGTACTTC. Its translation is CSAPPGTGAKNIQYF. The chain joins TRBV20-1 to TRBJ2-4, with TRBD1 matching over 9 bases. V lost 5 bases to trimming and J lost 1 base; unmatched junction nucleotides: 6. The CDR3 spans 15 residues. CDR1 is DFQATT, CDR2 SNEGSKA, per germline (reference sequence).

This clonotype turned up a few times. This sequence may be a read error, since a much larger clone differs from it by one base. The gene calls are TRBV28 and TRBJ2-5; TRBD1 is a possible D gene (5 bases). Germline CDR1 reads MDHEN; CDR2 reads SYDVKM. The V end was cut by 6 bases, the J end by 6 bases, with 17 bases between. The CDR3 has 14 residues. The DNA of the CDR3 is TGTGCCAGCAGCATGGTACAGGCCCGACAGACCCAGTACTTC. Translated: CASSMVQARQTQYF.

Only a few counts were recorded for this clonotype. The CDR3 spells CASSYESASNEQYF. CDR3 DNA: TGTGCCAGCAGTTACGAGTCAGCGTCGAACGAGCAGTACTTC. The gene calls are TRBV6-2 or TRBV6-3 and TRBJ2-7; D unresolved. The CDR3 is 14 residues long. The V gene's germline CDR1 is MNHEY and CDR2 SVGEGT. The V end lost 2 bases, the J end lost 5 bases, and 13 bases lay between the germline ends.

This chain links TRBV7-9 with TRBJ2-7; no reliable D call. Per the germline V gene, CDR1 is SEHNR and CDR2 is FQNEAQ (reference sequence). The length of the CDR3 is 14 residues. The V and J ends lost 5 bases and 2 bases respectively, with 13 bases between them. CDR3 bases: TGTGCCAGCAGCGACGAGACTCAAGCCTACGAGCAGTACTTC. As protein: CASSDETQAYEQYF.

This clonotype was recorded at least ten times. The rearrangement links TRBV19 to TRBJ1-5; D ambiguous. CDR3 size: 14 residues. Germline V lookup: CDR1 LNHDA, CDR2 SQIVND (reference sequence). V shed 5 bases and J shed 2 bases, with 10 bases lying between them. CDR3 nucleotides: TGTGCCAGTAGTCCAGACGGTGGCAATCAGCCCCAGCATTTT. It codes for CASSPDGGNQPQHF.

This clonotype turned up a few times. CDR3 nucleotides: TGTGCCAGCAGGAGGACTAGCGGGGGTACAGAGACCCAGTACTTC. Amino acid sequence: CASRRTSGGTETQYF. The chain combines TRBV6-1 with TRBJ2-5, with 13 bases identical to TRBD2. The trim removed 6 bases at V and 4 bases at J, leaving 5 bases unmatched. Looked up from germline, CDR1 is MNHNS and CDR2 is SASEGT. The CDR3 loop spans 15 amino acids.

The table lists this clonotype with many counts. The chain has TRBV4-2 and TRBJ1-2, with unresolved D. Trimming took 1 base from V and 1 from J, leaving 10 bases between them. The CDR3 runs 15 residues. CDR1 is LGHNA and CDR2 is YNFKEQ in the germline V gene. The CDR3 loop is CASSQAESLNYGYTF. CDR3 sequence (DNA): TGTGCCAGCAGCCAAGCTGAGAGTCTTAACTATGGCTACACCTTC.

The chain combines TRBV12-3 or TRBV12-4 with TRBJ2-7, with TRBD1 identical over 7 bases. V dropped 6 bases and J dropped 1; count of bases not matched to a gene: 12. CDR3 length: 16 amino acids. CDR3 protein: CASSKRLGQTSYEQYF. CDR3 DNA: TGTGCCAGCAGCAAACGTCTGGGACAGACATCCTACGAGCAGTACTTC.

The sample holds a few counts of this clonotype. The chain joins TRBV6-2 or TRBV6-3 to TRBJ2-5; perhaps D is TRBD1 or TRBD2 (6 bases each). Germline-derived CDR1 and CDR2 are MNHEY and SVGEGT. Between the trimmed V and J ends, which lost 6 bases and 5 bases, there was a span of 16 bases. This CDR3 contains 14 residues. In nucleotides, the CDR3 is TGTGCCAGCAGCACGCCGGGGGCCCGGGAGACCCAGTACTTC. Encoded protein: CASSTPGARETQYF.

The sample holds many counts of this clonotype. The chain is built from TRBV18 and TRBJ1-1; D call uncertain. The CDR3 has 12 amino acids. V dropped 6 bases and J dropped 1 base, with 6 bases sitting between them. Germline assignment: CDR1 KGHSH and CDR2 LQKENI. CDR3 sequence reads: CASSSTNTEAFF. The CDR3 DNA reads TGTGCCAGCTCTTCCACGAACACTGAAGCTTTCTTT. Full variable domain (rest looked up from reference TRBV18 and TRBJ1-1): NAGVMQNPRHLVRRRGQEARLRCSPMKGHSHVYWYRQLPEEGLKFMVYLQKENIIDESGMPKERFSAEFPKEGPSILRIQQVVRGDSAAYFCASSSTNTEAFFGQGTRLTVV.

The V call is TRBV6-4, the J call TRBJ2-7, with D tentatively TRBD1 (5 bases). The CDR3 covers 12 residues. With 7 bases removed from V and 6 bases from J, the gap between germline ends came to 13 bases. Germline-derived CDR1 and CDR2 are MRHNA and SNTAGT. The DNA for the CDR3 is TGTGCCAGCATCTCCCCAGGGTCCGAGCAGTACTTC. The encoded protein is CASISPGSEQYF.

In its sample, this clonotype was seen many times. V gene TRBV28 combines with J gene TRBJ1-1; D may be TRBD1 (5 bases). V dropped 8 bases and J dropped 9 bases, with 22 bases sitting between them. This CDR3 comprises 14 residues. Germline V CDR1 and CDR2: MDHEN, SYDVKM. CDR3 coding DNA: TGTGCCAGCCTAACTCAGGGAGGTAGAACTAAAGCTTTCTTT. Translation gives CASLTQGGRTKAFF.

The count of this clonotype is one. V is TRBV30 and J is TRBJ2-7; weak D call: TRBD1 (5 bases). CDR1 is GTSNPN and CDR2 is SVGIG in the germline V gene (reference sequence). V lost 4 bases and J lost 1, with 8 bases in between. The CDR3 is 12 amino acids. The CDR3 reads CAWNGASYEQYF. The CDR3 DNA is TGTGCCTGGAATGGGGCTTCCTACGAGCAGTACTTC.

The chain uses TRBV6-1 and TRBJ1-3, with 7 positions matching TRBD1. V trimming: 6 bases; J trimming: 0 bases; junction bases outside the gene matches: 2. Germline V gene sequence: CDR1 MNHNS, CDR2 SASEGT. The CDR3 totals 14 residues. The CDR3 protein is CASSGQASGNTIYF. The CDR3 DNA reads TGTGCCAGCAGCGGACAGGCCTCTGGAAACACCATATATTTT.

In its sample, this clonotype was seen many times. The chain uses TRBV6-1 and TRBJ1-5, with a possible D match to TRBD1 (5 bases). CDR3 length: 14 residues. With 9 bases removed from V and 3 bases from J, the gap between germline ends came to 15 bases. Per germline, CDR1 MNHNS and CDR2 SASEGT. The CDR3 loop is CASGGRRDNQPQHF. CDR3 bases: TGTGCCAGTGGGGGTAGACGGGACAATCAGCCCCAGCATTTT.

This clonotype was seen ten or more times. CDR3 sequence (DNA): TGTGCCAGCAGCCAAGAGACCGGGGGGCAAGAGACCCAGTACTTC. This gives the protein CASSQETGGQETQYF. The rearrangement links TRBV14 to TRBJ2-5; 7 bases agree with TRBD2. V lost 0 bases to trimming and J lost 2 bases; unmatched junction nucleotides: 3. The germline CDR1 and CDR2 sequences are SGHDN and FVKESK. The CDR3 is 15 amino acids.

There are many counts of this clonotype. The chain couples TRBV2 to TRBJ1-1; 8 bases agree with TRBD1. The V gene end was trimmed by 7 bases and the J gene end by 0 bases; junction bases not matched to a gene: 4. CDR3 length: 14 residues. Germline assignment: CDR1 SNHLY and CDR2 FYNNEI. CDR3 coding DNA: TGTGCCAGCACCCGACAGGGGTTGAACACTGAAGCTTTCTTT. Its protein is CASTRQGLNTEAFF.

Notes on this clonotype: Possible read error: a much larger clone is one base away. Given the absence of the conserved phenylalanine or tryptophan at the CDR3 end, a read error is likely. The gene calls are TRBV6-1 and TRBJ2-5; D call uncertain. The germline V gene encodes CDR1 MNHNS and CDR2 SASEGT. V was pared by 6 bases and J by 4 bases, with 6 bases between. This CDR3 contains 11 residues. DNA for the CDR3: TGTGCCAGCAGAGTCTTAGAGACCCAGTACCTC. Translation: CASRVLETQYL.

A few counts support this clonotype. V is TRBV2 and J is TRBJ1-1, with TRBD1 matching 8 bases. Looked up from germline, CDR1 is SNHLY and CDR2 is FYNNEI. The CDR3 consists of 14 residues. J was trimmed by 4 bases and V by 6 bases; bases with no gene match: 7. CDR3 in DNA: TGTGCCAGCAGCGACAGGGGCCGGAGCACTGAAGCTTTCTTT. Translation: CASSDRGRSTEAFF. Complete variable domain (other parts from reference TRBV2 and TRBJ1-1): EPEVTQTPSHQVTQMGQEVILRCVPISNHLYFYWYRQILGQKVEFLVSFYNNEISEKSEIFDDQFSVERPDGSNFTLKIRSTKLEDSAMYFCASSDRGRSTEAFFGQGTRLTVV.

This clonotype occurred a few times. The J gene is TRBJ2-5, the V gene TRBV2, with D perhaps matching TRBD1 (5 bases). The V gene lost 5 bases and the J gene lost 5 bases, with 15 bases spanning the gap. CDR1 and CDR2 from the germline V gene are SNHLY and FYNNEI. The CDR3 is made up of 14 amino acids. The CDR3 DNA sequence: TGTGCCAGCAGTTTGACAGAGTCGTTGGAGACCCAGTACTTC. It yields the protein CASSLTESLETQYF.

This clonotype has a count of ten or more. The rearrangement joins TRBV6-1 to TRBJ2-5; 15 nucleotides agree with TRBD2. V shed 3 bases and J 2 bases; nucleotides not matched to a gene: 10. The CDR3 is 19 amino acids. Germline CDR1 MNHNS, CDR2 SASEGT. This CDR3 is CASSDLVGLAGGPQETQYF. The CDR3 bases are TGTGCCAGCAGTGATTTAGTGGGACTAGCGGGGGGCCCTCAAGAGACCCAGTACTTC.

The chain employs TRBV6-2 or TRBV6-3 and TRBJ2-2; 10 bases map to TRBD1. The germline CDR1 and CDR2 sequences are MNHEY and SVGEGT. The V segment lost 7 bases and the J segment 0 bases; nucleotides outside the gene matches: 14. The CDR3 spans 19 residues. CDR3 bases: TGTGCCAGCACTCGGGGGACAGGGGTAACATGGGCGAACACCGGGGAGCTGTTTTTT. It yields the protein CASTRGTGVTWANTGELFF.

In its sample, this clonotype was seen many times. A much larger clone lies one base from this, so it may be a read error. A read error is likely, as this CDR3 ends without the conserved phenylalanine or tryptophan. The chain's CDR3 is CASRPTVNSNQPQHL. The CDR3 DNA reads as TGTGCCAGCAGACCCACAGTGAATAGCAATCAGCCCCAGCATCTT. This rearrangement joins TRBV6-1 to TRBJ1-5; no definite D call. V lost 6 bases and J lost 0, with 12 bases in between. Germline V lookup: CDR1 MNHNS, CDR2 SASEGT. The CDR3 is 15 residues long.